This TCR beta chain was found in a study of response to subunit inactivated influenza vaccine. Study outcomes and limitations: It was the authors' suggestion that each seasonal influenza vaccination recruits few new T cells.

The V gene's germline CDR1 is GTSNPN and CDR2 SVGIG (reference sequence). The CDR3 runs to 12 residues. This clonotype was seen more than once but under ten times. Its cognate antigen is unknown. One end of the junction fails to match germline, which may point to a read error. One entry per CDR3 protein, called by TCRdb with MiXCR from the RT-PCR reads. The data show hundreds of thousands of distinct CDR3 sequences, approximately 7.1% seen once. This chain links TRBV30 with TRBJ2-7; D call uncertain. The receptor was isolated from a man between 50 and 69 years old who received an inactivated influenza vaccine. The sequencing used PBMCs from blood, collected approximately 25 months after vaccination. CDR3 bases: TGTGCCTGGAGGCCCGCCTTCCTAGATCTTTCCTTC. Encoded protein: CAWRPAFLDLSF.